This TCR beta chain was identified during a study of blood T cell repertoires in COVID-19. Study overall: The cDNA or gDNA used as material had been derived from T cells, B-cell-depleted T cells, or PBMCs.

This CDR3 is built from 14 residues. The J segment lost 3 bases and the V segment lost 10 bases, leaving 9 bases of the junction unmatched. The germline gives CDR1 WSHSY, CDR2 SAAADI. Repertoires were generated with immunoSEQ multiplex PCR, while TCRdb's copy carries only in-frame clones and drops some. In the table there are about 190,000 clones, roughly 84% of which are singletons. The chain carries TRBV10-2 and TRBJ1-5, with 7 bases lining up with TRBD1. The specimen was peripheral blood. The sequence came from a woman older than 75 with active or convalescent COVID-19. This CDR3 is CATTGTAPNQPQHF. CDR3 bases: TGCGCCACCACCGGGACAGCTCCCAATCAGCCCCAGCATTTT.